What follows is one TCR beta chain and its context. Adults between roughly 18 and 89 years of age took part from more than 20 US areas. These data belong to a study of blood T cell repertoires in COVID-19. The protocol was immunoSEQ multiplex PCR, while the TCRdb copy is restricted to in-frame clones and leaves out a portion. Here the sample spans under 400,000 clones, just over 85% being singletons. This clonotype originated in a woman in her thirties or forties with acute COVID-19. What was sequenced was PBMCs or T cells enriched from blood (not recorded which).

The CDR3 coding sequence is TGTGCCAGCAGTGGAGACAGGGAGTCCTACAATGAGCAGTTCTTC. This codes for CASSGDRESYNEQFF. This chain links TRBV2 with TRBJ2-1; 7 bases line up with TRBD1. The V and J ends lost 4 bases and 1 base, in that order; junction bases with no gene match: 4. The CDR3 is 15 amino acids. CDR1 is SNHLY and CDR2 is FYNNEI in the germline V gene. The entire variable domain, with the rest obtained from reference TRBV2 and TRBJ2-1, is as follows: EPEVTQTPSHQVTQMGQEVILRCVPISNHLYFYWYRQILGQKVEFLVSFYNNEISEKSEIFDDQFSVERPDGSNFTLKIRSTKLEDSAMYFCASSGDRESYNEQFFGPGTRLTVL.